This T cell receptor beta chain was captured in a study of graft-versus-host responses after intestinal transplantation (dated by TCRdb to the early 2020s). Concerning the study at large: Multivisceral, liver-intestinal, or isolated intestinal transplants were received by the recipients. To identify alloreactive clones, pre-transplant mixed lymphocyte reaction products were sequenced and then compared with unstimulated pre-transplant donor and recipient T cells. Every recipient was given anti-thymocyte globulin induction, followed by 3 to 4 years of maintenance tacrolimus and steroids. Donor T cell macrochimerism was defined as a peak of at least 4% donor T cells among recipient peripheral blood mononuclear cells. Instead of going to the commercial service, samples from a few later patients were sequenced in-house on an Illumina MiSeq and processed with MiXCR. After intestinal transplantation, graft-versus-host and host-versus-graft alloreactive T cell clones in the graft, circulation and bone marrow were tracked using bulk TCR-beta CDR3 sequencing. The cohort enrolled some 24 intestinal transplant recipients, one of whom was a retransplant, and 3 patients without pretransplant specimens were excluded.

Explained via the paper, the time point label denotes: cells obtained before transplantation from donor or recipient. CD3+CD4+ and CD3+CD8+ populations were FACS-sorted from unstimulated pre-transplant donor and recipient cells taken from spleen or lymph nodes. Trimming removed 0 bases from V and 0 bases from J, leaving 5 bases between the germline ends. The germline V gene (reference sequence) yields GTSNPN for CDR1 and SVGIG for CDR2. The CDR3 covers 14 residues, taking in both the cysteine and the phenylalanine. Only the CDR3 DNA stays, 42 bases, in frame from base 1. Study-wide findings and limitations: Early after transplant, peak levels of circulating GvH clones were associated with declines in HvG clones. GvH clones turned up in recipient bone marrow, with some appearing earlier in ileal mucosa or blood, a pattern consistent with an intestinal mucosal origin. Conclusions were limited by the relatively low number and heterogeneity of intestinal transplant patients. High GvH to HvG T cell clonal ratios were observed in the allografts of patients with donor T cell macrochimerism.

About this clone: Its antigen has not been determined. Base qualities are not at hand, and no much larger clone is one base apart.

The library was prepared using the immunoSEQ multiplex PCR assay. For most patients, genomic DNA was isolated with the Qiagen DNeasy Blood and Tissue Kit and sent frozen to Adaptive Biotechnologies for TCR sequencing. Adaptive Biotechnologies carried out high-throughput TCR-beta CDR3 sequencing of genomic DNA for most patients. The study's processing was this. Adaptive's ImmunoSEQ software was the source of the TCR sequencing data for 18 patients, while a few other patients were processed with MiXCR and VDJtools. CD4 versus CD8 sorting errors were corrected by removing sequences found in both subsets at a frequency ratio below 5:1. CDR3 nucleotide sequences shared by donor and recipient were removed because the origin of these sequences could not be assigned. To count as alloreactive, a clone needed at least 2-fold expansion over unstimulated cells and a minimum CFSE-low frequency of 0.002% (template counts) or 0.001% (read counts). Mappable clones were those detected in sequenced pre-transplant spleen, lymph node, or MLR CFSE-low populations of the donor or recipient. Cumulative frequency of alloreactive clones was calculated as a percentage of all sequences weighted by copy number. Sourced from immuneACCESS, this table was stored by TCRdb with only in-frame sequences that have V and J called. A share of the clones is absent; for the studies checked, an unresolved V gene accounts for under half, and the remainder has no known explanation. The DNA was the basis for D and trimming; V, J and clone size are from that table. This sample gives 90,000 to 120,000 clones in total; 87% of them show up just once. Over 0.55% of the sample is in the top ten clones.

The TCR sequence derives from a human donor who was the organ donor for an intestinal transplant. Sequenced here: unstimulated CD4+ T cells sorted from spleen or lymph node cells, sampled before transplant. Here the chain combines TRBV30 and TRBJ1-4; the D gene cannot be named for sure. The CDR3 has the sequence CAWSVLPTNEKLFF. Here is the DNA: TGTGCCTGGAGTGTACTGCCAACTAATGAAAAACTGTTTTTT.